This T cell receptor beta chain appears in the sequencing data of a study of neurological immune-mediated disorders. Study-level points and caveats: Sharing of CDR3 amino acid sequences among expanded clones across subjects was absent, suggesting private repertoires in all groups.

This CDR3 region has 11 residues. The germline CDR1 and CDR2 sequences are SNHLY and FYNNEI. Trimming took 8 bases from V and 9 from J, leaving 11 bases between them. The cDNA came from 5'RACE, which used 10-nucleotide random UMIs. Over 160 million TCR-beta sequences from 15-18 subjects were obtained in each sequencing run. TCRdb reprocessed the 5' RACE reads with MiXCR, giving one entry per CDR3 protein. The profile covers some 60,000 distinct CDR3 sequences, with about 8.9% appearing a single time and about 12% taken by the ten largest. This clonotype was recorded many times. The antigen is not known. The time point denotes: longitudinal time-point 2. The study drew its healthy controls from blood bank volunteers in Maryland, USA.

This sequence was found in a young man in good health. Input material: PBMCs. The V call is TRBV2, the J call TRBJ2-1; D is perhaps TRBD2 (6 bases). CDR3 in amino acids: CASRRRGEQFF. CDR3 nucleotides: TGTGCCAGCCGGAGGCGGGGTGAGCAGTTCTTC. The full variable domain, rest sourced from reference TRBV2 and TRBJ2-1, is EPEVTQTPSHQVTQMGQEVILRCVPISNHLYFYWYRQILGQKVEFLVSFYNNEISEKSEIFDDQFSVERPDGSNFTLKIRSTKLEDSAMYFCASRRRGEQFFGPGTRLTVL.